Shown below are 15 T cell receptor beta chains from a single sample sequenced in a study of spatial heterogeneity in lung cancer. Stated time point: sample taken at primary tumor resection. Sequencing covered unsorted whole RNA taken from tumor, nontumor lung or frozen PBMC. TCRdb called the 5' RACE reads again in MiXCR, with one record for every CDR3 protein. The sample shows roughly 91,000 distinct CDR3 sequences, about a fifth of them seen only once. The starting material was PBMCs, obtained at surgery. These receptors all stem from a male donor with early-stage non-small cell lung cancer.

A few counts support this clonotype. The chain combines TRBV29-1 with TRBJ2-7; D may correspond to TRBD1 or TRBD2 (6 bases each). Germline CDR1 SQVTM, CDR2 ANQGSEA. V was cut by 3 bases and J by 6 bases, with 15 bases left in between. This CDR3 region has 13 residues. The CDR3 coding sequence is TGCAGCGTTGATAAAGGGGGGTTGGGCGAGCAGTACTTC. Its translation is CSVDKGGLGEQYF.

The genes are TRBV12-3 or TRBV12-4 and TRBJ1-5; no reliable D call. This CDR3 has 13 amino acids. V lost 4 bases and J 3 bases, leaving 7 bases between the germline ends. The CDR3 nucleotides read TGTGCCAGCAGTTACAGATCCAATCAGCCCCAGCATTTT. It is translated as CASSYRSNQPQHF.

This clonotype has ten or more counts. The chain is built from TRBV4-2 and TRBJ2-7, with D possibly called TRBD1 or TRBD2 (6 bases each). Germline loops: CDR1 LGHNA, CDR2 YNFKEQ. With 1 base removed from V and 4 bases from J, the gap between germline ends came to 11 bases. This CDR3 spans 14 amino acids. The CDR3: CASSQGRGAYEQYF. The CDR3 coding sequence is TGTGCCAGCAGCCAAGGAAGGGGGGCGTACGAGCAGTACTTC.

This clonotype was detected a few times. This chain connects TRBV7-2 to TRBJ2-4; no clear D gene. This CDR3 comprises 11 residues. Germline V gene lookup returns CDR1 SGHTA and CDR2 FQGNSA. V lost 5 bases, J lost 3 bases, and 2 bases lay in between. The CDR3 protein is CASSLKNIQYF. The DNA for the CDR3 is TGTGCCAGCAGCCTCAAAAACATTCAGTACTTC.

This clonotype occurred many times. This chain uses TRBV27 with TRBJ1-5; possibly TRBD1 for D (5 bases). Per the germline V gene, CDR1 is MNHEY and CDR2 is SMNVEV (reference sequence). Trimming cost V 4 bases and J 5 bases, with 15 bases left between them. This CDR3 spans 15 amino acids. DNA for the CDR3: TGTGCCAGCAGTTACGCCGGACGGGGCGATCAGCCCCAGCATTTT. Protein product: CASSYAGRGDQPQHF.

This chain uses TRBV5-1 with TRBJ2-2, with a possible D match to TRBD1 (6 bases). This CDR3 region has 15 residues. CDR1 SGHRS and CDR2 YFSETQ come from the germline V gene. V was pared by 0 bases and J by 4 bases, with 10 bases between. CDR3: CASSLVQGITGELFF. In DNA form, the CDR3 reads TGCGCCAGCAGCTTGGTACAGGGTATCACCGGGGAGCTGTTTTTT.

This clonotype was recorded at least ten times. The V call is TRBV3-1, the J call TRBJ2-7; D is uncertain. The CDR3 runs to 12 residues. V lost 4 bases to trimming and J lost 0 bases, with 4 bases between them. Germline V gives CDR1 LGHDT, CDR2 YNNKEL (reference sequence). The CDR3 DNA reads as TGTGCCAGCAGCCCTAGCTCCTACGAGCAGTACTTC. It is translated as CASSPSSYEQYF.

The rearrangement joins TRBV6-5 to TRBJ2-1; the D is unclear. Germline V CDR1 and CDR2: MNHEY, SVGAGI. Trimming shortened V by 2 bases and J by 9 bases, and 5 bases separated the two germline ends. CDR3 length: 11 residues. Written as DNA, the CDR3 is TGTGCCAGCAGTTACACGGGTGAGCAGTTCTTC. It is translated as CASSYTGEQFF.

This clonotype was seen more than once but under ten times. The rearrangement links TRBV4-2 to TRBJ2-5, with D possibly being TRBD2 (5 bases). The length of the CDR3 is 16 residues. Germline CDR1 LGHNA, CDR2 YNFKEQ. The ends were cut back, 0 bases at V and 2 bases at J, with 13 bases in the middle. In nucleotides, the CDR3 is TGTGCCAGCAGCCAAGATATTAGCGCGTCACAAGAGACCCAGTACTTC. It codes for CASSQDISASQETQYF.

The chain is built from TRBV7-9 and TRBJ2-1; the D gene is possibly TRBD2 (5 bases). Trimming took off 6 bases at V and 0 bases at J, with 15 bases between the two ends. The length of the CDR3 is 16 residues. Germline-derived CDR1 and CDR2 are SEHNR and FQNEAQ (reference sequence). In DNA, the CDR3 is TGTGCCAGCAGTTCGACGGGGTTAAGCTCCTACAATGAGCAGTTCTTC. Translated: CASSSTGLSSYNEQFF.

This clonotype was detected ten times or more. Here the CDR3 reads CASSPGGALEQYF. The CDR3 region has the DNA TGTGCCAGCAGCCCAGGGGGGGCGCTTGAGCAGTACTTC. The V gene is TRBV7-8, the J gene TRBJ2-7; D tentatively reads TRBD1 or TRBD2 (7 bases each). With 5 bases removed from V and 7 bases from J, the gap between germline ends came to 15 bases. The CDR3 loop spans 13 amino acids. Germline CDR1 and CDR2: SGHVS and FQNEAQ.

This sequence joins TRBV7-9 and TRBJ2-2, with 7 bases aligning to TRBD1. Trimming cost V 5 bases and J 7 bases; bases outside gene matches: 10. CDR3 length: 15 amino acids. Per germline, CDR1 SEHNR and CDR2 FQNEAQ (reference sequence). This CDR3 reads CASSLGQAVVGELFF. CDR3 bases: TGTGCCAGCAGCCTCGGACAGGCCGTGGTCGGGGAGCTGTTTTTT.

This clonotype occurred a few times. The CDR3, as DNA: TGTGCCAGCAGCGAGCAGGGAGGTAACAATCAGCCCCAGCATTTT. Residues: CASSEQGGNNQPQHF. The chain carries TRBV7-3 and TRBJ1-5, with D maybe TRBD1 (5 bases). V lost 5 bases and J 3 bases, leaving 14 bases between the germline ends. From germline, CDR1 is SGHTA and CDR2 FQGTGA. The CDR3 sequence is 15 residues long.

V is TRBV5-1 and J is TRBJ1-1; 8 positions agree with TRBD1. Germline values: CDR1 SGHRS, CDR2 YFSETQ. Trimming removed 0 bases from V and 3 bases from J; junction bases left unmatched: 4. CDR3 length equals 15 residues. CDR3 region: CASSLEGRGHTEAFF. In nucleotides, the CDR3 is TGCGCCAGCAGCTTGGAGGGCAGGGGGCACACTGAAGCTTTCTTT.

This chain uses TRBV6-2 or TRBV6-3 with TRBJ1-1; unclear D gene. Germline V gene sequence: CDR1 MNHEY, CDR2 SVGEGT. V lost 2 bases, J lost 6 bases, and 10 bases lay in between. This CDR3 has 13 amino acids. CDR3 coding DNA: TGTGCCAGCAGTTACGCGGGTGCCCCTGAAGCTTTCTTT. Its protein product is CASSYAGAPEAFF.